Below, 32 T cell receptor beta chains from the same sample are listed, as sequenced in a study of blood T cell repertoires in COVID-19. TCRdb's table, derived via immunoSEQ multiplex PCR, lists solely in-frame clones and lacks some. Seen here are about 200,000 clones, around four fifths observed once, and the top ten hold around 1%. The sample was peripheral blood. These receptors all come from a man between 60 and 75 years old with COVID-19, enrolled during active disease.

The chain is built from TRBV30 and TRBJ1-6, with TRBD1 matching over 9 bases. The CDR3 is 14 residues long. Trimming removed 0 bases from V and 9 bases from J; junction bases left unmatched: 3. Per germline, CDR1 GTSNPN and CDR2 SVGIG (reference sequence). CDR3: CAWSVWDRVSPLHF. The CDR3 nucleotides are TGTGCCTGGAGTGTCTGGGACAGGGTTTCACCCCTCCACTTT.

This clone was seen more than once but under ten times. The chain has TRBV3-1 (or the pseudogene TRBV3-2) and TRBJ1-6, with unresolved D. The CDR3 runs to 14 residues. V was clipped by 0 bases and J by 9 bases, with 9 bases between them. The germline V gene has CDR1 LGHDT and CDR2 YNNKEL (reference sequence). The CDR3 here is CASSQDRRVSPLHF. For the CDR3, the DNA is TGTGCCAGCAGCCAAGATCGGAGGGTTTCACCCCTCCACTTT.

The V gene is TRBV5-1, the J gene TRBJ1-2, with D possibly matching TRBD1 (5 bases). Germline CDR1 and CDR2: SGHRS and YFSETQ. The ends were cut back, 0 bases at V and 4 bases at J, with 10 bases in the middle. The CDR3 is made up of 14 amino acids. CDR3 amino acids: CASSLATQVYGYTF. For the CDR3, the DNA is TGCGCCAGCAGCTTGGCCACACAGGTCTATGGCTACACCTTC.

The chain couples TRBV24-1 to TRBJ2-1, with D tentatively TRBD2 (5 bases). This CDR3 is built from 17 residues. Germline V gene sequence: CDR1 KGHDR, CDR2 SFDVKD. The V and J ends lost 1 base and 9 bases respectively, with 21 bases between them. The CDR3 bases are TGTGCCACCAGTGATTTCGACGGGAACTCTCAATTAGGTGAGCAGTTCTTC. Protein: CATSDFDGNSQLGEQFF.

This clone appeared a few times. The genes are TRBV2 and TRBJ1-2; possible D gene TRBD1, 6 bases. CDR3 size: 13 residues. Trimming pared 8 bases from V and 3 bases from J, leaving 13 bases between. Germline-derived CDR1 and CDR2 are SNHLY and FYNNEI. The CDR3 DNA reads as TGTGCCAGCCACAGGGCCCGGGACTATGGCTACACCTTC. Translation gives CASHRARDYGYTF.

The chain couples TRBV29-1 to TRBJ1-1, with TRBD1 matching 10 bases. Germline CDR1 and CDR2: SQVTM and ANQGSEA. The CDR3 covers 15 residues. Trimming cost V 5 bases and J 1 base; bases outside gene matches: 7. CDR3 region: CSVPGQGRENTEAFF. In DNA form, the CDR3 reads TGCAGCGTTCCGGGACAGGGGAGGGAGAACACTGAAGCTTTCTTT.

The chain recombines TRBV30 with TRBJ2-2, with TRBD1 matching over 9 bases. Germline assignment: CDR1 GTSNPN and CDR2 SVGIG (reference sequence). There are 16 residues in the CDR3. With 4 bases clipped from V and 6 bases from J, the junction kept 12 bases outside the gene matches. The CDR3, as DNA: TGTGCCTGGAAGTTTAGGACAGGGGTGATTCCCGGGGAGCTGTTTTTT. Protein sequence: CAWKFRTGVIPGELFF.

The chain recombines TRBV27 with TRBJ1-5; TRBD1 agrees at 7 bases. The trim removed 6 bases at V and 0 bases at J, leaving 14 bases unmatched. The CDR3 extends over 18 amino acids. From germline, CDR1 is MNHEY and CDR2 SMNVEV (reference sequence). The DNA for the CDR3 is TGTGCCAGCAGGAAGACAGGGCGGCCGGGGTTTAGCAATCAGCCCCAGCATTTT. Amino acid sequence: CASRKTGRPGFSNQPQHF.

The V and J genes are TRBV9 and TRBJ1-6; TRBD1 matches at 9 bases. Trimming at V came to 3 bases and at J to 9 bases, leaving 7 bases not matched to a gene. Germline CDR1 and CDR2: SGDLS and YYNGEE. The CDR3 sequence is 15 residues long. CDR3: CASSATGGSGSPLHF. As DNA, the CDR3 is TGTGCCAGCAGCGCGACAGGGGGTAGCGGTTCACCCCTCCACTTT.

V usage is TRBV19 and J usage is TRBJ1-2; D may be TRBD1 (5 bases). Germline-derived CDR1 and CDR2 are LNHDA and SQIVND (reference sequence). This CDR3 spans 13 amino acids. V was pared by 5 bases and J by 4 bases, with 11 bases between. CDR3 DNA sequence: TGTGCCAGTAGTGCAGGGCCTAGCTATGGCTACACCTTC. Its protein product is CASSAGPSYGYTF.

The chain uses TRBV18 and TRBJ1-5, with 8 bases that match TRBD1. Per the germline V gene, CDR1 is KGHSH and CDR2 is LQKENI. The trim removed 6 bases at V and 3 bases at J, leaving 10 bases unmatched. The CDR3 totals 16 residues. The CDR3 DNA follows: TGTGCCAGCTCCACCGGGGCAGGGGGCCTCAATCAGCCCCAGCATTTT. This encodes CASSTGAGGLNQPQHF.

This chain links TRBV9 with TRBJ1-3; weak D call: TRBD1 (6 bases). The CDR3 totals 16 residues. The V gene's germline CDR1 is SGDLS and CDR2 YYNGEE. The V and J ends lost 4 bases and 0 bases respectively, with 14 bases between them. The CDR3 loop is CASSSQGSSSGNTIYF. DNA of the CDR3: TGTGCCAGCAGCTCCCAGGGGTCCTCCTCTGGAAACACCATATATTTT. Combining the CDR3 with reference TRBV9 and TRBJ1-3 gives the whole variable domain DSGVTQTPKHLITATGQRVTLRCSPRSGDLSVYWYQQSLDQGLQFLIQYYNGEERAKGNILERFSAQQFPDLHSELNLSSLELGDSALYFCASSSQGSSSGNTIYFGEGSWLTVV.

This clone was counted between two and nine times. The chain uses TRBV18 and TRBJ1-1; possibly TRBD1 for D (5 bases). There are 13 residues in the CDR3. Per the germline V gene, CDR1 is KGHSH and CDR2 is LQKENI. V shed 4 bases and J shed 1 base, with 7 bases lying between them. The CDR3 nucleotides read TGTGCCAGCTCACTCGGACAGAACACTGAAGCTTTCTTT. Encoded protein: CASSLGQNTEAFF.

The gene calls are TRBV12-5 and TRBJ1-5, with a tentative D call TRBD1 (6 bases). CDR1 and CDR2 from the germline V gene are LGHNT and FRNRAP. V lost 0 bases and J lost 2, with 11 bases in between. The CDR3 sequence is 16 residues long. The CDR3 sequence is CASGLVVPGGNQPQHF. DNA for the CDR3: TGTGCTAGTGGTTTGGTTGTTCCAGGGGGCAATCAGCCCCAGCATTTT.

J is TRBJ1-5 and V is TRBV10-2; 12 nucleotides agree with TRBD1. The germline V gene encodes CDR1 WSHSY and CDR2 SAAADI. The CDR3 consists of 17 residues. V shed 6 bases, J shed 2 bases, and the junction held 8 bases outside the gene matches. DNA of the CDR3: TGCGCCAGCAGAAGTGGGGACAGGGGGCTGGGCAATCAGCCCCAGCATTTT. Its protein is CASRSGDRGLGNQPQHF.

The chain couples TRBV12-3 or TRBV12-4 to TRBJ2-7, with D possibly being TRBD1 (6 bases). Trimming removed 8 bases at V and 5 bases at J, with 13 bases between. CDR3 length: 12 amino acids. This chain's CDR3 is CASRLEGDEQYF. In DNA, the CDR3 is TGTGCCAGCCGTCTAGAGGGGGACGAGCAGTACTTC.

V gene TRBV3-1 (or the pseudogene TRBV3-2) combines with J gene TRBJ2-7; 9 nucleotides agree with TRBD2. CDR3 length equals 16 residues. V shed 1 base, J shed 6 bases, and the junction held 10 bases outside the gene matches. Germline CDR1 LGHDT, CDR2 YNNKEL (reference sequence). CDR3 in amino acids: CASSQGSSGRLGEQYF. The CDR3 bases are TGTGCCAGCAGCCAAGGGAGTAGCGGGAGACTCGGCGAGCAGTACTTC.

This chain uses TRBV7-2 with TRBJ1-6; D is unclear. This CDR3 is built from 14 residues. V was clipped by 5 bases and J by 6 bases, with 11 bases between them. Germline loops: CDR1 SGHTA, CDR2 FQGNSA. Written as DNA, the CDR3 is TGTGCCAGCAGCCTCGAGGGCTTTAATTCACCCCTCCACTTT. It codes for CASSLEGFNSPLHF.

The chain is built from TRBV4-2 and TRBJ2-2; 7 bases map to TRBD2. This CDR3 has 15 amino acids. The junction had 4 bases not matched to a gene; V was cut back by 0 bases and J by 6 bases. CDR1 is LGHNA, CDR2 YNFKEQ, per germline. The CDR3 loop reads CASSQEGGGAGELFF. The CDR3 DNA follows: TGTGCCAGCAGCCAAGAGGGGGGAGGGGCCGGGGAGCTGTTTTTT.

The rearrangement links TRBV18 to TRBJ1-1; the D is unclear. The CDR3 is made up of 15 amino acids. Germline V gives CDR1 KGHSH, CDR2 LQKENI. V lost 4 bases and J lost 0, with 12 bases in between. Here the CDR3 reads CASSRADVMNTEAFF. CDR3 in DNA: TGTGCCAGCTCACGGGCAGACGTCATGAACACTGAAGCTTTCTTT.

This clone was counted a single time. The chain joins TRBV9 to TRBJ2-7; 9 positions match TRBD2. V was clipped by 0 bases and J by 4 bases; unmatched bases: 8. Germline V lookup: CDR1 SGDLS, CDR2 YYNGEE. This CDR3 contains 16 residues. CDR3 residues: CASSVATRGRAYEQYF. The DNA for the CDR3 is TGTGCCAGCAGCGTAGCTACCCGCGGGAGGGCTTACGAGCAGTACTTC.

The genes are TRBV12-3 or TRBV12-4 and TRBJ1-5, with 7 bases that match TRBD1. The CDR3 covers 13 residues. Germline trimming cut 6 bases from V and 4 bases from J; bases unmatched to any gene: 3. The CDR3 coding sequence is TGTGCCAGCAGCTCGGACAGGAATCAGCCCCAGCATTTT. Translation gives CASSSDRNQPQHF.

The chain combines TRBV4-1 with TRBJ2-7; D might be TRBD1 (5 bases). Germline loops: CDR1 MGHRA, CDR2 YSYEKL. The CDR3 spans 14 residues. V lost 0 bases and J lost 2, with 8 bases in between. In DNA, the CDR3 is TGCGCCAGCAGCCAAGACCCCAGGGCCTACGAGCAGTACTTC. The encoded protein is CASSQDPRAYEQYF.

V usage is TRBV7-2 and J usage is TRBJ1-6; a possible D gene is TRBD1 (5 bases). Germline assignment: CDR1 SGHTA and CDR2 FQGNSA. V was pared by 3 bases and J by 5 bases, with 20 bases between. The CDR3 consists of 18 residues. The CDR3 region has the DNA TGTGCCAGCAGCTTTACGGGGACTCAAGCGTATAATAATTCACCCCTCCACTTT. Residues: CASSFTGTQAYNNSPLHF.

The sample holds a few counts of this clone. The chain employs TRBV19 and TRBJ1-1; 9 bases are shared with TRBD1. The CDR3 is 14 amino acids. Germline V gene lookup returns CDR1 LNHDA and CDR2 SQIVND (reference sequence). V lost 8 bases, J lost 4 bases, and 8 bases stayed unmatched. The CDR3 DNA is TGTGCCAGTCGGGACAGGGTTTCTGCCACTGAAGCTTTCTTT. Amino acid sequence: CASRDRVSATEAFF.

The genes are TRBV4-3 and TRBJ1-1; D unresolved. Germline CDR1 is LGHNA and CDR2 is YSLEER. This CDR3 is built from 12 residues. Trimming took off 0 bases at V and 7 bases at J, with 6 bases between the two ends. CDR3 nucleotide sequence: TGCGCCAGCAGCCAAGAAGGGAGTGAAGCTTTCTTT. As protein: CASSQEGSEAFF.

The chain has TRBV9 and TRBJ2-3; possible D gene TRBD1, 6 bases. Trimming removed 4 bases at V and 1 base at J, with 13 bases between. Germline V lookup: CDR1 SGDLS, CDR2 YYNGEE. This CDR3 spans 15 amino acids. CDR3 DNA sequence: TGTGCCAGCAGCTTGGACAGCCCGCGCACAGATACGCAGTATTTT. The encoded protein is CASSLDSPRTDTQYF.

This clone was seen a handful of times. The chain is built from TRBV6-5 and TRBJ1-4; possible D gene TRBD1, 5 bases. The CDR3 is 13 amino acids. Trimming pared 5 bases from V and 5 bases from J, leaving 9 bases between. Germline V gene sequence: CDR1 MNHEY, CDR2 SVGAGI. As DNA, the CDR3 is TGTGCCAGCAGTCCGACAGTGAATGAAAAACTGTTTTTT. Protein sequence: CASSPTVNEKLFF.

The J gene is TRBJ2-7, the V gene TRBV6-2 or TRBV6-3; 8 positions match TRBD2. CDR1 and CDR2 from the germline V gene are MNHEY and SVGEGT. The CDR3 totals 15 residues. V lost 5 bases, J lost 2 bases, and 8 bases stayed unmatched. CDR3 nucleotide sequence: TGTGCCAGCAGTCCCGCCGGGGGGGAAGCCTACGAGCAGTACTTC. Translation gives CASSPAGGEAYEQYF.

V and J are TRBV4-2 and TRBJ2-7, with 12 bases aligning to TRBD2. Germline lookup yields CDR1 LGHNA and CDR2 YNFKEQ. The CDR3 extends over 18 amino acids. Unmatched junction bases numbered 8, after V lost 1 base and J lost 1 base. CDR3 bases: TGTGCCAGCAGCCAAGGGGTAGCTAGCGGGAGGGTTTCCTACGAGCAGTACTTC. Translation gives CASSQGVASGRVSYEQYF.

This clone appeared a single time. The J gene is TRBJ1-1, the V gene TRBV7-2, with 7 bases that match TRBD1. The length of the CDR3 is 15 residues. V shed 3 bases and J 3 bases; nucleotides not matched to a gene: 7. Germline-derived CDR1 and CDR2 are SGHTA and FQGNSA. The CDR3 DNA reads TGTGCCAGCAGCTTGACAGGGAAGAGAGACACTGAAGCTTTCTTT. Protein product: CASSLTGKRDTEAFF.

V usage is TRBV9 and J usage is TRBJ2-7, with 7 bases lining up with TRBD1. Unmatched junction bases numbered 9, after V lost 4 bases and J lost 5 bases. Per the germline V gene, CDR1 is SGDLS and CDR2 is YYNGEE. This CDR3 contains 14 residues. The DNA for the CDR3 is TGTGCCAGCAGCCCCGGGTCAGGGGGTAACGAGCAGTACTTC. Translated, it gives CASSPGSGGNEQYF.